The next 16 T cell receptor beta chains were all read from a single sample in a study of cytomegalovirus exposure and HLA in healthy donors. Primers: 60 Vbeta forward and 13 Jbeta reverse. Using immunoSEQ multiplex PCR, the repertoire was profiled, and TCRdb retains in-frame clones only, with some absent. The top ten clones hold 4.1% of a sample with about 100,000 clones, 76% of them seen once. The sequenced sample consisted of PBMCs. Receptor source: a middle-aged man in good health and CMV-seronegative.

The chain has TRBV5-6 and TRBJ1-6, with D possibly being TRBD1 (5 bases). The CDR3 covers 15 residues. The ends were cut back, 0 bases at V and 7 bases at J, with 11 bases in the middle. In germline, CDR1 is SGHDT, CDR2 YYEEEE. CDR3 residues: CASSLDQGRNSPLHF. CDR3 DNA sequence: TGTGCCAGCAGCTTGGATCAGGGAAGGAATTCACCCCTCCACTTT.

In its sample, this clone was seen once. This CDR3 is also generated by other DNA sequences in the sample. The CDR3 nucleotides read TGTGCCAGCAGCCGGACTAGCGGGGGGCAAGAGACCCAGTACTTC. As protein: CASSRTSGGQETQYF. The chain joins TRBV5-4 to TRBJ2-5; 14 bases are shared with TRBD2. Per germline, CDR1 SGHNT and CDR2 YYREEE (reference sequence). The CDR3 is 15 residues long. Trimming took 4 bases from V and 2 from J; bases not matched to a gene: 1.

This rearrangement joins TRBV5-6 to TRBJ1-1; TRBD1 matches at 7 bases. The CDR3 spans 14 residues. The junction had 3 bases not matched to a gene; V was cut back by 4 bases and J by 0 bases. Germline lookup yields CDR1 SGHDT and CDR2 YYEEEE. The CDR3 coding sequence is TGTGCCAGCAGCCGAGACAGGGTGAACACTGAAGCTTTCTTT. Protein: CASSRDRVNTEAFF. Combining the CDR3 with reference TRBV5-6 and TRBJ1-1 gives the whole variable domain DAGVTQSPTHLIKTRGQQVTLRCSPKSGHDTVSWYQQALGQGPQFIFQYYEEEERQRGNFPDRFSGHQFPNYSSELNVNALLLGDSALYLCASSRDRVNTEAFFGQGTRLTVV.

The genes are TRBV7-8 and TRBJ1-2; D is ambiguous. The CDR3 has 12 residues. V shed 0 bases and J shed 8 bases, with 7 bases lying between them. CDR1 SGHVS and CDR2 FQNEAQ come from the germline V gene. CDR3 region: CASSLAHGGYTF. The CDR3 nucleotides are TGTGCCAGCAGCTTAGCGCATGGCGGCTACACCTTC.

V gene TRBV2 combines with J gene TRBJ2-2, with 8 bases that match TRBD1. The CDR3 is 15 residues long. The V segment lost 4 bases and the J segment 7 bases; nucleotides outside the gene matches: 8. Per the germline V gene, CDR1 is SNHLY and CDR2 is FYNNEI. The CDR3 protein is CASSGSRGLHGELFF. The CDR3, as DNA: TGTGCCAGCAGTGGAAGCAGGGGGCTTCACGGGGAGCTGTTTTTT.

The J gene is TRBJ2-1, the V gene TRBV18, with 15 bases identical to TRBD2. CDR3 size: 16 residues. CDR1 KGHSH and CDR2 LQKENI come from the germline V gene. V lost 0 bases and J lost 10; bases outside the gene matches: 4. Here the CDR3 reads CASSPPGLAGGLEQFF. The CDR3 DNA is TGTGCCAGCTCACCACCCGGACTAGCGGGGGGGCTAGAGCAGTTCTTC.

The chain carries TRBV7-9 and TRBJ2-1; no clear D gene. The CDR3 sequence is 12 residues long. The germline gives CDR1 SEHNR, CDR2 FQNEAQ (reference sequence). The germline V and J ends were trimmed by 5 bases and 9 bases, with 11 bases remaining between them. CDR3 sequence: CASSLIQPEQFF. CDR3 nucleotides: TGTGCCAGCAGCCTGATACAACCTGAGCAGTTCTTC.

The rearrangement joins TRBV19 to TRBJ1-1, with 7 positions matching TRBD1. CDR1 is LNHDA, CDR2 SQIVND, per germline (reference sequence). Trimming took 6 bases from V and 1 from J; bases not matched to a gene: 5. The CDR3 is 14 residues long. The CDR3 sequence is CASRKEGANTEAFF. The DNA of the CDR3 is TGTGCCAGTAGAAAGGAGGGGGCGAACACTGAAGCTTTCTTT. The full variable domain, its missing parts supplied by reference TRBV19 and TRBJ1-1, is DGGITQSPKYLFRKEGQNVTLSCEQNLNHDAMYWYRQDPGQGLRLIYYSQIVNDFQKGDIAEGYSVSREKKESFPLTVTSAQKNPTAFYLCASRKEGANTEAFFGQGTRLTVV.

This clone has just a few counts. The chain uses TRBV5-4 and TRBJ2-2; 10 nucleotides match TRBD1. With V trimmed by 2 bases and J by 7 bases, 11 bases remained unmatched. Germline CDR1 reads SGHNT; CDR2 reads YYREEE (reference sequence). The CDR3 has 17 amino acids. DNA of the CDR3: TGTGCCAGCAGCTTCGGTAGGGGGACAGGGGTCTTCGGGGAGCTGTTTTTT. Its translation is CASSFGRGTGVFGELFF.

The chain joins TRBV7-3 to TRBJ2-3, with TRBD1 identical over 7 bases. From germline, CDR1 is SGHTA and CDR2 FQGTGA. CDR3 length equals 18 residues. The V and J ends lost 5 bases and 5 bases, in that order; junction bases with no gene match: 19. The CDR3 sequence is CASSPTNPDRVGRDTQYF. CDR3 DNA: TGTGCCAGCAGCCCCACCAATCCCGACAGGGTGGGGAGAGATACGCAGTATTTT.

V is TRBV6-1 and J is TRBJ2-2; D unresolved. Trimming took 5 bases from V and 8 from J, leaving 18 bases between them. The CDR3 spans 15 residues. CDR1 is MNHNS and CDR2 is SASEGT in the germline V gene. CDR3 loop: CASSFDSSVSGELFF. The CDR3 coding sequence is TGTGCCAGCAGTTTTGACTCTTCGGTGTCTGGGGAGCTGTTTTTT.

This clone has a handful of counts. The V and J genes are TRBV4-2 and TRBJ2-5; TRBD2 aligns across 16 bases. CDR3 size: 19 residues. V lost 3 bases to trimming and J lost 4 bases; unmatched junction nucleotides: 11. The germline V gene has CDR1 LGHNA and CDR2 YNFKEQ. The DNA of the CDR3 is TGTGCCAGCAGCCATCCCGACGGGACTAGCGGGGGGGCTGGAGAGACCCAGTACTTC. Protein: CASSHPDGTSGGAGETQYF.

V is TRBV4-1 and J is TRBJ2-1; D not certain. Germline CDR1 is MGHRA and CDR2 is YSYEKL. This CDR3 has 13 amino acids. Trimming took 4 bases from V and 8 from J, leaving 12 bases between them. The CDR3 loop is CASSRSPADEQFF. The CDR3 DNA follows: TGCGCCAGCAGCCGGAGCCCAGCCGATGAGCAGTTCTTC.

The chain uses TRBV10-1 and TRBJ2-4; D is perhaps TRBD1 (6 bases). The CDR3 has 15 amino acids. Trimming removed 0 bases from V and 6 bases from J, with 12 bases in between. CDR1 WNHNN and CDR2 SYGVQD come from the germline V gene (reference sequence). DNA for the CDR3: TGCGCCAGCAGTGAGTCTTACAGGGCGGTAAACATTCAGTACTTC. Residues: CASSESYRAVNIQYF.

V gene TRBV25-1 combines with J gene TRBJ2-3; 11 nucleotides align to TRBD2. The V and J ends lost 4 bases and 1 base, in that order; junction bases with no gene match: 4. There are 16 residues in the CDR3. Germline V gene data show CDR1 as MGHDK and CDR2 as SYGVNS. CDR3 loop: CASSGLLAGGTDTQYF. The CDR3 bases are TGTGCCAGCAGTGGCCTACTAGCGGGGGGCACAGATACGCAGTATTTT. Full variable domain (rest looked up from reference TRBV25-1 and TRBJ2-3): EADIYQTPRYLVIGTGKKITLECSQTMGHDKMYWYQQDPGMELHLIHYSYGVNSTEKGDLSSESTVSRIRTEHFPLTLESARPSHTSQYLCASSGLLAGGTDTQYFGPGTRLTVL.

V usage is TRBV6-5 and J usage is TRBJ1-1; D unclear. The CDR3 contains 15 residues. Germline values: CDR1 MNHEY, CDR2 SVGAGI. V was shortened by 7 bases and J by 0 bases, with 15 bases between the two germline ends. For the CDR3, the DNA is TGTGCCAGCAATCAGTCACCTAGCATGAACACTGAAGCTTTCTTT. Translating it yields CASNQSPSMNTEAFF.